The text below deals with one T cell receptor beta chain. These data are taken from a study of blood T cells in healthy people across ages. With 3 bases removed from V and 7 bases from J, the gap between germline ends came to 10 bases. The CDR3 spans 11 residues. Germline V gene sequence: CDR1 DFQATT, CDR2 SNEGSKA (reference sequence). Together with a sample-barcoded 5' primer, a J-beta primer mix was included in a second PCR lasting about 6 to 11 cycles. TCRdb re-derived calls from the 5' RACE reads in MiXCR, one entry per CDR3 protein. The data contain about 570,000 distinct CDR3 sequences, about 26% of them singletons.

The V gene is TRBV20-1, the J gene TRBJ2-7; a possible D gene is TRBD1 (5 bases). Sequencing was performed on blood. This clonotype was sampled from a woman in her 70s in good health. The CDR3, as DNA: TGCAGTGCTAGGGACATAGGAGAGCAGTACTTC. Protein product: CSARDIGEQYF.